A selection of T cell receptor beta chains follows, all from one sample in a study of blood T cell repertoires in COVID-19. Generated by immunoSEQ multiplex PCR, the TCRdb table keeps only in-frame clones and is missing some. The sample includes roughly 37,000 clones, approximately 80% of them seen just once. The sample comprised peripheral blood. The origin of the receptors is a human donor in a cohort sampled during active COVID-19. CDR3s include the opening cysteine and the closing phenylalanine or tryptophan. Each record gives: CDR3 protein, V gene.

CASSTMTGGGGYTF	TRBV6-4
CASSLVVGSYEQYF	TRBV19
CASSIRLALYNEQFF	TRBV6-5
CASSEYWGAYEQYF	TRBV6-1
CASSPSVIPYEQYF	TRBV7-2
CASSQKDRAGNTIYF	TRBV5-4
CASSPGGDYGYTF	TRBV18
CASSRGREQYF	TRBV2
CASSLELGGGTYEQYF	TRBV7-6
CASSASGGETQYF	TRBV19
CASSSDGTTYEQYF	TRBV5-8
CASGNPGGTYEQYF	TRBV5-8
CASSLNTYGYTF	TRBV4-1
CASNERGSTDTQYF	TRBV5-1
CASSQDRDTNEKLFF	TRBV4-1
CASSLRGGAGNTIYF	TRBV5-1
CGTSESTEQYF	TRBV29-1
CATSDLVAGGNYYEQYF	TRBV24-1
CASTNSNEKLFF	TRBV2
CATSDHVLGAAETQYF	TRBV24-1
CASSVDPSGVETQYF	TRBV9
CASSFSGGYEQYF	TRBV2
CASSLRSTQETQYF	TRBV19
CASSSTQGAGEQYF	TRBV7-9
CASLGGGGPASGANVLTF	TRBV4-1
CASSFGGTSGNTIYF	TRBV5-1
CASSLGRDNEQFF	TRBV13
CASSRSGSSYEQYF	TRBV7-8
CSVGGAEAFF	TRBV29-1
CASSRTLAGELFF	TRBV7-2
CASSESGAGDTGELFF	TRBV5-6
CASSQTRQGASGNTIYF	TRBV4-2
CAWTRGGNIQYF	TRBV30
CASSLDTSYGYTF	TRBV7-2
CASRGPEGETQYF	TRBV6-6
CASTRDRVRGKNIQYF	TRBV11-3
CASRNRGEQYF	TRBV12-3/TRBV12-4
CASSSGTSGGDEQFF	TRBV6-2/TRBV6-3
CAISEGQGRTTEAFF	TRBV10-3
CASSSTPGLKDSPLHF	TRBV19
CASSTTGRGVYNEQFF	TRBV6-2/TRBV6-3
CASSPGQQETQYF	TRBV18
CASSPPRTNYGYTF	TRBV5-4
CASSYSGTGPTDTQYF	TRBV6-5